One and the same sample provided the 28 T cell receptor beta chains below, sequenced in a study of shared clonotypes between healthy human individuals. Data came from immunoSEQ multiplex PCR; TCRdb stores just in-frame clones and leaves some out. Seen here are about 470,000 clones, roughly three quarters observed once, and the top ten hold around 13%. The source material was PBMCs. These receptors all stem from a woman in her thirties or forties in good health. Some clones in this sample may be carry-over from other donors' samples.

With regard to this clone: Mismatch with germline at one junction end may stem from a read error. The V call is TRBV28, the J call TRBJ1-4, with 8 bases aligning to TRBD1. The CDR3 is 15 residues long. In germline, CDR1 is MDHEN, CDR2 SYDVKM. CDR3 protein: CASARRQGRNEKLFF. The CDR3 DNA reads TGTGCCAGCGCTAGGAGACAGGGGCGGAATGAAAAGCTGTTTTTT. The full variable domain, in which reference TRBV28 and TRBJ1-4 provide the parts outside the CDR3, is DVKVTQSSRYLVKRTGEKVFLECVQDMDHENMFWYRQDPGLGLRLIYFSYDVKMKEKGDIPEGYSVSREKKERFSLILESASTNQTSMYLCASARRQGRNEKLFFGSGTQLSVL.

The CDR3 region has the DNA TGTGCCAGCAGCTTATTGGGGGGGCATATGAACACTGAAGCTTTCTTT. Translating gives CASSLLGGHMNTEAFF. This sequence joins TRBV7-8 and TRBJ1-1; TRBD1 is a possible D gene (6 bases). The CDR3 is 16 residues long. CDR1 and CDR2 (germline): SGHVS, FQNEAQ. V lost 2 bases to trimming and J lost 0 bases, with 13 bases between them. The entire variable domain, with the rest obtained from reference TRBV7-8 and TRBJ1-1, is as follows: GAGVSQSPRYKVAKRGQDVALRCDPISGHVSLFWYQQALGQGPEFLTYFQNEAQLDKSGLPSDRFFAERPEGSVSTLKIQRTQQEDSAVYLCASSLLGGHMNTEAFFGQGTRLTVV.

J is TRBJ1-5 and V is TRBV29-1, with TRBD1 as a possible D gene (5 bases). CDR1 and CDR2 from the germline V gene are SQVTM and ANQGSEA. The CDR3 length is 14 residues. Deletions cut 5 bases from V and 0 bases from J, with 11 bases between. CDR3 loop: CSVWDGYSNQPQHF. CDR3 in DNA: TGCAGCGTTTGGGACGGTTATAGCAATCAGCCCCAGCATTTT.

The chain combines TRBV4-3 with TRBJ2-2, with 10 bases matching TRBD1. The CDR3 length is 16 residues. V gave up 3 bases and J gave up 10 bases; unmatched junction bases: 11. Germline V CDR1 and CDR2: LGHNA, YSLEER. CDR3 loop: CASSHNTGTGATELFF. CDR3 nucleotides: TGCGCCAGCAGCCATAATACCGGGACAGGGGCAACGGAGCTGTTTTTT.

This sequence joins TRBV30 and TRBJ2-5, with 7 positions matching TRBD1. This CDR3 is 13 amino acids long. Trimming at V came to 5 bases and at J to 2 bases, leaving 5 bases not matched to a gene. Looked up from germline, CDR1 is GTSNPN and CDR2 is SVGIG (reference sequence). CDR3 loop: CAWHRTGQETQYF. CDR3 DNA: TGTGCCTGGCACAGGACAGGTCAAGAGACCCAGTACTTC.

The V gene is TRBV18, the J gene TRBJ1-1, with TRBD1 identical over 7 bases. V trimming: 3 bases; J trimming: 1 base; junction bases outside the gene matches: 8. The CDR3 is 16 residues long. Germline lookup yields CDR1 KGHSH and CDR2 LQKENI. The CDR3 spells CASSPVAGQRNTEAFF. Here the CDR3 DNA reads TGTGCCAGCTCACCCGTCGCGGGACAGAGGAACACTGAAGCTTTCTTT.

The rearrangement links TRBV21-1 to TRBJ2-6; TRBD1 reflects the table's D call only, with no check against the DNA. TRBV21-1 is a pseudogene segment. The CDR3 is 18 residues long. The DNA for the CDR3 is TGTGCCAGCAGCACCTCCCTGACAGATGCTTCTGGGGCCAACGTCCTGACTTTC. Translation: CASSTSLTDASGANVLTF.

This sequence joins TRBV5-5 and TRBJ2-7; TRBD2 might be the D (5 bases). V gave up 1 base and J gave up 4 bases, with 21 bases separating them. The CDR3 is 17 amino acids. Germline-derived CDR1 and CDR2 are SGHKS and YYEKEE (reference sequence). CDR3 protein: CASSLRSRASWTYEQYF. DNA for the CDR3: TGTGCCAGCAGCTTGAGGTCCCGGGCCTCATGGACTTACGAGCAGTACTTC. The complete variable domain, with remaining parts taken from reference TRBV5-5 and TRBJ2-7, reads DAGVTQSPTHLIKTRGQQVTLRCSPISGHKSVSWYQQVLGQGPQFIFQYYEKEERGRGNFPDRFSARQFPNYSSELNVNALLLGDSALYLCASSLRSRASWTYEQYFGPGTRLTVT.

CDR3 nucleotides: TGTGCCAGCAGCTTAGAAGCGGGAGTCTCCTACAATGAGCAGTTCTTC. This encodes CASSLEAGVSYNEQFF. The rearrangement uses TRBV7-2 and TRBJ2-1; the match to TRBD2 covers 8 bases. Germline V gene sequence: CDR1 SGHTA, CDR2 FQGNSA. V gave up 1 base and J gave up 0 bases; unmatched junction bases: 2. The CDR3 has 16 amino acids.

V usage is TRBV19 and J usage is TRBJ2-7; tentatively, D is TRBD1 (6 bases). This CDR3 comprises 15 residues. Germline CDR1 reads LNHDA; CDR2 reads SQIVND (reference sequence). Trimming removed 7 bases at V and 3 bases at J, with 19 bases between. Written as DNA, the CDR3 is TGTGCCAGTACCTACAGATTAGGGGGTAGCTACGAGCAGTACTTC. This gives the protein CASTYRLGGSYEQYF.

This clone showed up just once. The chain carries TRBV27 and TRBJ2-7; the D is unclear. The germline V and J ends were trimmed by 3 bases and 0 bases, with 12 bases remaining between them. The CDR3 runs 15 residues. Germline CDR1 reads MNHEY; CDR2 reads SMNVEV (reference sequence). CDR3 sequence reads: CASSLNPLSSYEQYF. The CDR3 DNA sequence: TGTGCCAGCAGTTTGAATCCCCTGAGCTCCTACGAGCAGTACTTC.

The V call is TRBV30, the J call TRBJ1-2; TRBD1 matches 7 bases. CDR1 and CDR2 from the germline V gene are GTSNPN and SVGIG (reference sequence). This CDR3 has 14 residues. V shed 3 bases and J 2 bases; nucleotides not matched to a gene: 6. DNA of the CDR3: TGTGCCTGGAGCCCTCTGACAGGGAACTATGGCTACACCTTC. Translating gives CAWSPLTGNYGYTF.

V and J are TRBV5-4 and TRBJ2-3, with D uncertain. This CDR3 comprises 15 residues. Germline CDR1 reads SGHNT; CDR2 reads YYREEE (reference sequence). V lost 3 bases and J lost 5, with 16 bases in between. CDR3 bases: TGTGCCAGCAGCTCCAACGCCCTAGTGGGAGATACGCAGTATTTT. It translates to CASSSNALVGDTQYF.

The chain employs TRBV7-9 and TRBJ2-3; 7 nucleotides line up with TRBD1. This CDR3 contains 15 residues. V lost 2 bases to trimming and J lost 5 bases; unmatched junction nucleotides: 7. CDR1 is SEHNR, CDR2 FQNEAQ, per germline (reference sequence). CDR3: CASSLPRGSGDTQYF. The DNA for the CDR3 is TGTGCCAGCAGCTTACCCAGGGGGTCGGGAGATACGCAGTATTTT.

The chain joins TRBV20-1 to TRBJ2-7, with 10 nucleotides matching TRBD2. This CDR3 spans 11 amino acids. Germline-derived CDR1 and CDR2 are DFQATT and SNEGSKA (reference sequence). Losses at the gene ends were 6 bases for V and 10 bases for J; bases not matched to a gene: 6. CDR3 bases: TGCAGTGCAAATAGCGGGAGGATCCAGTACTTC. Its translation: CSANSGRIQYF.

The V and J genes are TRBV30 and TRBJ1-3, with 7 positions matching TRBD1. J gave up 2 bases and V 2 bases, and 6 bases lay outside the gene matches. Germline lookup yields CDR1 GTSNPN and CDR2 SVGIG (reference sequence). The CDR3 extends over 15 amino acids. CDR3 in DNA: TGTGCCTGGAGTCCTTATGACAGGGCTGGAAACACCATATATTTT. It encodes CAWSPYDRAGNTIYF.

V gene TRBV7-2 combines with J gene TRBJ2-2, with D possibly TRBD2 on 5 matching bases. The CDR3 spans 19 residues. Germline loops: CDR1 SGHTA, CDR2 FQGNSA. Trimming took off 0 bases at V and 4 bases at J, with 21 bases between the two ends. In nucleotides, the CDR3 is TGTGCCAGCAGCTTAGCGCGGTGGAGGTCAGGTGGTTCCACCGGGGAGCTGTTTTTT. Protein product: CASSLARWRSGGSTGELFF.

The rearrangement uses TRBV2 and TRBJ2-7; 10 positions match TRBD2. The CDR3 is made up of 15 amino acids. J gave up 3 bases and V 5 bases, and 7 bases lay outside the gene matches. Germline assignment: CDR1 SNHLY and CDR2 FYNNEI. The CDR3 loop reads CASSQPGLAIYEQYF. CDR3 DNA: TGTGCCAGCAGTCAACCGGGACTAGCGATCTACGAGCAGTACTTC.

This chain joins TRBV4-3 and TRBJ2-1; 7 bases are a match to TRBD2. Germline CDR1 LGHNA, CDR2 YSLEER. The CDR3 runs 20 residues. J lost 0 bases, V lost 1 base, and 15 bases had no gene match. The CDR3 DNA reads as TGCGCCAGCAGCCAAGCGATGCGGGAGAATCCCTTAAGCTCCTACAATGAGCAGTTCTTC. Residues: CASSQAMRENPLSSYNEQFF.

The table lists this clone with a few counts. This rearrangement joins TRBV28 to TRBJ2-1, with 9 bases that match TRBD2. The CDR3 sequence is 15 residues long. Germline assignment: CDR1 MDHEN and CDR2 SYDVKM. Trimming cost V 5 bases and J 9 bases; bases outside gene matches: 11. The CDR3 here is CASSPPSGAFSEQFF. Here the CDR3 DNA reads TGTGCCAGCAGTCCCCCTAGCGGGGCGTTCAGTGAGCAGTTCTTC.

The V call is TRBV30, the J call TRBJ2-1, with D uncertain. Germline assignment: CDR1 GTSNPN and CDR2 SVGIG (reference sequence). The CDR3 covers 13 residues. V was pared by 1 base and J by 8 bases, with 12 bases between. CDR3 amino acids: CAWSAGDVDEQFF. The CDR3 coding sequence is TGTGCCTGGAGTGCTGGGGATGTCGATGAGCAGTTCTTC.

The chain carries TRBV19 and TRBJ2-2; D gene uncertain. Trimming shortened V by 4 bases and J by 6 bases, and 9 bases separated the two germline ends. Per germline, CDR1 LNHDA and CDR2 SQIVND (reference sequence). The CDR3 has 13 residues. CDR3: CASSSGFAGELFF. For the CDR3, the DNA is TGTGCCAGTAGTAGTGGATTCGCCGGGGAGCTGTTTTTT.

The chain carries TRBV11-2 and TRBJ2-1; no firm D call. The CDR3 is 14 amino acids. CDR1 is SGHAT and CDR2 is FQNNGV in the germline V gene. The ends were cut back, 0 bases at V and 4 bases at J, with 7 bases in the middle. The CDR3 loop reads CASSLDPRYNEQFF. CDR3 in DNA: TGTGCCAGCAGCTTAGATCCACGGTACAATGAGCAGTTCTTC. Looking up the rest from reference TRBV11-2 and TRBJ2-1 gives the full variable domain: EAGVAQSPRYKIIEKRQSVAFWCNPISGHATLYWYQQILGQGPKLLIQFQNNGVVDDSQLPKDRFSAERLKGVDSTLKIQPAKLEDSAVYLCASSLDPRYNEQFFGPGTRLTVL.

The gene calls are TRBV9 and TRBJ2-1; no clear D gene. Trimming stripped 1 base from V and 4 bases from J, with 6 bases between. CDR1 is SGDLS, CDR2 YYNGEE, per germline. This CDR3 is 13 amino acids long. CDR3 DNA: TGTGCCAGCAGCGTATCTGGGTACAATGAGCAGTTCTTC. This sequence encodes CASSVSGYNEQFF.

CDR3 sequence (DNA): TGTGCCAGCTCTACGGGGACCGCGGTGGCTCAGTACTTC. This gives the protein CASSTGTAVAQYF. V gene TRBV18 combines with J gene TRBJ2-7; tentatively, D is TRBD1 or TRBD2 (5 bases each). The V and J ends lost 6 bases and 10 bases respectively, with 19 bases between them. The germline gives CDR1 KGHSH, CDR2 LQKENI. The CDR3 has 13 amino acids.

The chain links TRBV5-6 to TRBJ2-3; D is possibly TRBD2 (6 bases). The CDR3 runs to 14 residues. Germline CDR1 reads SGHDT; CDR2 reads YYEEEE. The V end lost 4 bases, the J end lost 0 bases, and 9 bases lay between the germline ends. The chain's CDR3 is CASSLRGSTDTQYF. The CDR3 bases are TGTGCCAGCAGCCTCCGGGGGAGCACAGATACGCAGTATTTT. Full variable domain (outside the CDR3, taken from reference TRBV5-6 and TRBJ2-3): DAGVTQSPTHLIKTRGQQVTLRCSPKSGHDTVSWYQQALGQGPQFIFQYYEEEERQRGNFPDRFSGHQFPNYSSELNVNALLLGDSALYLCASSLRGSTDTQYFGPGTRLTVL.

This clone showed up just a few times. CDR3 sequence reads: CATSREGRVSGEQYF. The CDR3, as DNA: TGTGCCACCAGCAGAGAGGGCAGGGTTTCGGGTGAGCAGTACTTC. The chain is built from TRBV15 and TRBJ2-7; TRBD1 is a possible D gene (5 bases). V lost 0 bases and J lost 7, with 16 bases in between. The germline V gene has CDR1 LNHNV and CDR2 YYDKDF (reference sequence). This CDR3 spans 15 amino acids.

The chain uses TRBV5-1 and TRBJ2-7, with 14 bases matching TRBD2. The germline CDR1 and CDR2 sequences are SGHRS and YFSETQ. The CDR3 is 17 amino acids. V dropped 2 bases and J dropped 0; count of bases not matched to a gene: 4. The CDR3 spells CASSLTGTSGSSYEQYF. The CDR3 DNA reads TGCGCCAGCAGCTTAACAGGGACTAGCGGGAGCTCCTACGAGCAGTACTTC.